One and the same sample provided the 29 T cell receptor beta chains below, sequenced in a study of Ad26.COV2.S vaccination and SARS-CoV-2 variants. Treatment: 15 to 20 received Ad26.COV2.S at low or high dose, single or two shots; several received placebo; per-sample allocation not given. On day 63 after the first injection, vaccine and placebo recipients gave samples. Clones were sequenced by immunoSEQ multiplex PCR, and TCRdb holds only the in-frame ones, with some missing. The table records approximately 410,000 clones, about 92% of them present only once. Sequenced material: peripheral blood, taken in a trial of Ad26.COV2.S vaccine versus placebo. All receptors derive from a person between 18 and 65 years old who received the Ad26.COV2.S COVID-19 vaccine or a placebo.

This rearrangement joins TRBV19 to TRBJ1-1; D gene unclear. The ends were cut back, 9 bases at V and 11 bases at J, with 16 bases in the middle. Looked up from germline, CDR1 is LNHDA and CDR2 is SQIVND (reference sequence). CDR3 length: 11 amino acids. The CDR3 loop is CASRNPLVAFF. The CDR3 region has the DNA TGTGCCAGCCGGAACCCTTTAGTGGCTTTCTTT.

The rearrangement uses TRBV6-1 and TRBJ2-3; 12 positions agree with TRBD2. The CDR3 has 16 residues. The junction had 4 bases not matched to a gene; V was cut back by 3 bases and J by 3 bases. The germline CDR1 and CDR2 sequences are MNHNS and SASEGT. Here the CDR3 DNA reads TGTGCCAGCAGTGAGCCTAGCGGGGGGGGAACAGATACGCAGTATTTT. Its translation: CASSEPSGGGTDTQYF.

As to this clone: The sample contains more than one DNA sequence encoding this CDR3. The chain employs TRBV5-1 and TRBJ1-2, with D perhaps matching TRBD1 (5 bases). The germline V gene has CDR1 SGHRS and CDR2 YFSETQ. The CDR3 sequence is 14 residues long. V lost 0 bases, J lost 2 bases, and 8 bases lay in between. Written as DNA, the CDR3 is TGCGCCAGCAGCTTGGGGGACGGAAACTATGGCTACACCTTC. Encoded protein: CASSLGDGNYGYTF.

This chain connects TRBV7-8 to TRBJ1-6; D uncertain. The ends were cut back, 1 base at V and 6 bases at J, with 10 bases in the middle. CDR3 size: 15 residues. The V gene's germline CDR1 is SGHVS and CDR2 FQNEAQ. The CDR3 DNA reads TGTGCCAGCAGCTTAGTCTCCGGAGTTAATTCACCCCTCCACTTT. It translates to CASSLVSGVNSPLHF.

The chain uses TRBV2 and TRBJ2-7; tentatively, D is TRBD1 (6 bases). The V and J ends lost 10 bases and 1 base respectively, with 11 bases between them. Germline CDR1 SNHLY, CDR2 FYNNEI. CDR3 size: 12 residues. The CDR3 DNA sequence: TGTGCCACTAAGGACAGATCCTACGAGCAGTACTTC. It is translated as CATKDRSYEQYF.

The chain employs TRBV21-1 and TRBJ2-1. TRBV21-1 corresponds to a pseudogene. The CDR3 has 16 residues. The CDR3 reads CASSKGAGTIQYEQFF. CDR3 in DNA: TGTGCCAGCAGCAAAGGGGCCGGGACCATACAATATGAGCAGTTCTTC.

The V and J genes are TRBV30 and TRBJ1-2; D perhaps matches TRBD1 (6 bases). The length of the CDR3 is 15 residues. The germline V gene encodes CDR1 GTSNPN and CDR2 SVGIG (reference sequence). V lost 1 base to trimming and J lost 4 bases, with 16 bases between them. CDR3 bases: TGTGCCTGGAGTGCCCCCATTGGGGGCGTCTATGGCTACACCTTC. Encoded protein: CAWSAPIGGVYGYTF. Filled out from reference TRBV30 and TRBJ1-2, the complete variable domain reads SQTIHQWPATLVQPVGSPLSLECTVEGTSNPNLYWYRQAAGRGLQLLFYSVGIGQISSEVPQNLSASRPQDRQFILSSKKLLLSDSGFYLCAWSAPIGGVYGYTFGSGTRLTVV.

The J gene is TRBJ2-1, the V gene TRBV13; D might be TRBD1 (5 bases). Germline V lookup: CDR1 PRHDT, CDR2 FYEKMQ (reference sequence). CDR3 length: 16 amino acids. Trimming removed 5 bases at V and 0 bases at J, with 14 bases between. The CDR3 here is CASSPRTKSSYNEQFF. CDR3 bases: TGTGCCAGCAGCCCACGGACAAAAAGCTCCTACAATGAGCAGTTCTTC.

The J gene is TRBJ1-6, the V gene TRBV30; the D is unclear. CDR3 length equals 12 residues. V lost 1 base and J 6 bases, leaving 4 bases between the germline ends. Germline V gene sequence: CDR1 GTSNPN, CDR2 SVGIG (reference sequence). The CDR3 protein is CAWSAANSPLHF. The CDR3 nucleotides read TGTGCCTGGAGTGCAGCTAATTCACCCCTCCACTTT.

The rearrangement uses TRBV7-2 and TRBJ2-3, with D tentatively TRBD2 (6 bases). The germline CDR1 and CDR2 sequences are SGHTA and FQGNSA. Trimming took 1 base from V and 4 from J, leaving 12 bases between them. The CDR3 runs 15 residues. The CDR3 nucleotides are TGTGCCAGCAGCTTAGTAGGAGGGGCCCCAGATACGCAGTATTTT. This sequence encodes CASSLVGGAPDTQYF.

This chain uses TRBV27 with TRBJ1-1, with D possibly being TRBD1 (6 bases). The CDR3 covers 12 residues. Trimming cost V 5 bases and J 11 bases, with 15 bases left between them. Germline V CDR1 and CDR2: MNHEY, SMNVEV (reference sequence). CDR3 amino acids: CASSPDGGRAFF. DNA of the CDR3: TGTGCCAGCAGTCCCGACGGGGGCCGTGCTTTCTTT.

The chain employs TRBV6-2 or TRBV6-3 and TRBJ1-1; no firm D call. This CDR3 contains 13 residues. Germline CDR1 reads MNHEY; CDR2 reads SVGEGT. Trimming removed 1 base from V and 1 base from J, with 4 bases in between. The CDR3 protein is CASSYYENTEAFF. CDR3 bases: TGTGCCAGCAGTTACTACGAGAACACTGAAGCTTTCTTT.

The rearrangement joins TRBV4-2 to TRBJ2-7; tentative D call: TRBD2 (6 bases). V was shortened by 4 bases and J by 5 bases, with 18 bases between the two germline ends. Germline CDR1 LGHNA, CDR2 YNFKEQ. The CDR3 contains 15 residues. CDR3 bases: TGTGCCAGCAGCCCAGCGGGCAGGATAAGCGACGAGCAGTACTTC. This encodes CASSPAGRISDEQYF.

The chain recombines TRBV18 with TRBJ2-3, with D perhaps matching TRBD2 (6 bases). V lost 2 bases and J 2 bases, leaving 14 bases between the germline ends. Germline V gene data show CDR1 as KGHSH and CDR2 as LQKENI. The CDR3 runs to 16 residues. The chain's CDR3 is CASSPERARPTDTQYF. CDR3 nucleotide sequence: TGTGCCAGCTCACCAGAGCGGGCCAGACCCACAGATACGCAGTATTTT.

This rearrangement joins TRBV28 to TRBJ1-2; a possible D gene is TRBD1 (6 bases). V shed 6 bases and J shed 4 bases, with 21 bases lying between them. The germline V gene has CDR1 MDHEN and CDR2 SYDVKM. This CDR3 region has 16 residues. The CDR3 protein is CASSYRTVSVLYGYTF. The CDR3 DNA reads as TGTGCCAGCAGCTACAGGACAGTTTCAGTTCTCTATGGCTACACCTTC.

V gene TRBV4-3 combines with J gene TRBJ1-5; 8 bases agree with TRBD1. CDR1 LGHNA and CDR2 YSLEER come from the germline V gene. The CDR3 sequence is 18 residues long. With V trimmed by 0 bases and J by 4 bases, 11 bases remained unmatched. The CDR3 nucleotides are TGCGCCAGCAGCCAAGAGTTTAATCAGGGGGCTGGAAATCAGCCCCAGCATTTT. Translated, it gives CASSQEFNQGAGNQPQHF.

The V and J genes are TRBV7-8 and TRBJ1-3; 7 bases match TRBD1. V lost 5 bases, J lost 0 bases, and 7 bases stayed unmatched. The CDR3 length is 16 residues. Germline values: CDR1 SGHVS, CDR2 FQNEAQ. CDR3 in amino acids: CASSPTGILSGNTIYF. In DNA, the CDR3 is TGTGCCAGCAGCCCGACAGGGATCCTCTCTGGAAACACCATATATTTT.

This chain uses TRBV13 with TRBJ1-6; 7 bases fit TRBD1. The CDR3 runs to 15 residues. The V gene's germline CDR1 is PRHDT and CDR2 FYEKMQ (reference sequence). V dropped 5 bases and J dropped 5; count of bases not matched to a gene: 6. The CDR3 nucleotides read TGTGCCAGCAGCAAACCTGGGACAGATAATTCACCCCTCCACTTT. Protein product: CASSKPGTDNSPLHF.

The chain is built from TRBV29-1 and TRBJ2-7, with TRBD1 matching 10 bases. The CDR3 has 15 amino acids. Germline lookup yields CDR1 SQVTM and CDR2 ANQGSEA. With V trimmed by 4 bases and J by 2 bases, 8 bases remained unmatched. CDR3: CSVVAGTGAPYEQYF. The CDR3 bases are TGCAGCGTTGTAGCCGGGACAGGGGCCCCCTACGAGCAGTACTTC.

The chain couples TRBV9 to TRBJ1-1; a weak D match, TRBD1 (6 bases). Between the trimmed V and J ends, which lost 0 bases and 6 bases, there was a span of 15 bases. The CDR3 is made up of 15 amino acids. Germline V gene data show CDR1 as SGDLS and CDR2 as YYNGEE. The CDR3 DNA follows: TGTGCCAGCAGCGTAGCCCAGGGGAGATGGGCTGAAGCTTTCTTT. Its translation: CASSVAQGRWAEAFF.

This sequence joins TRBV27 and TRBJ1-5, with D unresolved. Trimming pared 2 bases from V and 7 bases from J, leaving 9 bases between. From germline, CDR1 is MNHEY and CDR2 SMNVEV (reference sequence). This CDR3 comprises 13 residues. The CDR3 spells CASSLIAWQPQHF. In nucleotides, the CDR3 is TGTGCCAGCAGTTTAATCGCGTGGCAGCCCCAGCATTTT.

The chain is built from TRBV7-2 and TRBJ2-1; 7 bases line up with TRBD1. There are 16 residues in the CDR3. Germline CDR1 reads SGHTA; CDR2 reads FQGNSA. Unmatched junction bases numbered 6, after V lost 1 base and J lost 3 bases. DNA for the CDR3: TGTGCCAGCAGCTTAGGGGACAGTGGTCTCTACAATGAGCAGTTCTTC. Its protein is CASSLGDSGLYNEQFF.

This CDR3 reads CATSAGGLTDTQYF. CDR3 nucleotides: TGTGCCACCAGTGCGGGGGGCCTCACAGATACGCAGTATTTT. The chain is built from TRBV24-1 and TRBJ2-3, with D possibly matching TRBD2 (7 bases). The CDR3 length is 14 residues. The V end lost 5 bases, the J end lost 2 bases, and 10 bases lay between the germline ends. CDR1 is KGHDR, CDR2 SFDVKD, per germline.

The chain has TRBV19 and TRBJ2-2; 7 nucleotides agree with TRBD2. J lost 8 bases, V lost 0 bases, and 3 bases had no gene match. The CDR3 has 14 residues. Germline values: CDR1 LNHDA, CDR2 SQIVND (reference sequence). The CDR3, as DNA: TGTGCCAGTAGTATAGATCTTAGCGGGGGGGAGCTGTTTTTT. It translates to CASSIDLSGGELFF.

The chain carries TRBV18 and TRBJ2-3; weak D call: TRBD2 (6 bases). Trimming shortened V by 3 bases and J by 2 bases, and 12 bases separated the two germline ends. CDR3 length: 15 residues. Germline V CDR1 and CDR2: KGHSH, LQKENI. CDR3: CASSPSSVNTDTQYF. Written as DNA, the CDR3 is TGTGCCAGCTCACCTTCTAGCGTAAACACAGATACGCAGTATTTT.

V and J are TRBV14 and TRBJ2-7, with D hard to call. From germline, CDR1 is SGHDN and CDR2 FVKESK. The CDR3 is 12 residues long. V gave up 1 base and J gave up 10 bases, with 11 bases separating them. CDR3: CASSQGASKQYF. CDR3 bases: TGTGCCAGCAGCCAAGGGGCCAGCAAACAGTACTTC. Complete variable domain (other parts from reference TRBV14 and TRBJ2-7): EAGVTQFPSHSVIEKGQTVTLRCDPISGHDNLYWYRRVMGKEIKFLLHFVKESKQDESGMPNNRFLAERTGGTYSTLKVQPAELEDSGVYFCASSQGASKQYFGPGTRLTVT.

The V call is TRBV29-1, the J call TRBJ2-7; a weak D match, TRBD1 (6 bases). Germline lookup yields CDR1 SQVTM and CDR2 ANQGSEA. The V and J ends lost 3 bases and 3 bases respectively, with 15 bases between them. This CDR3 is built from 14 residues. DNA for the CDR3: TGCAGCGTTGAGTCAGGGGACGGAAGCTACGAGCAGTACTTC. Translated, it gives CSVESGDGSYEQYF.

The CDR3 nucleotides are TGTGCCAGCAGCTTATGGAATCAGCCCCAGCATTTT. Protein product: CASSLWNQPQHF. V is TRBV5-8 and J is TRBJ1-5; D is unclear. The V end lost 2 bases, the J end lost 4 bases, and 4 bases lay between the germline ends. Germline CDR1 SGHTS, CDR2 YDEGEE. The CDR3 extends over 12 amino acids.

As DNA, the CDR3 is TGTGCCAGCGGCAGGGCGGCGTCGAACGAGCAGTACTTC. This translates into CASGRAASNEQYF. The chain uses TRBV12-3 or TRBV12-4 and TRBJ2-7; D may be TRBD1 (5 bases). Trimming removed 8 bases from V and 5 bases from J, with 16 bases in between. This CDR3 comprises 13 residues.